Following are 31 T cell receptor beta chains from one sample sequenced in a study of CD8 T cells in ankylosing spondylitis. TCRdb reprocessed the 5' RACE reads with MiXCR, giving one entry per CDR3 protein. The sample consists of approximately 42,000 distinct CDR3 sequences, 9.5% to 11% of them appearing once. What was sequenced was blood, either unsorted or a sorted T cell fraction (not recorded which). The origin of the receptors is a male donor with ankylosing spondylitis or in good health (not recorded which).

This clonotype was detected many times. This chain connects TRBV20-1 to TRBJ1-1, with D unresolved. The CDR3 is made up of 14 amino acids. The V gene lost 5 bases and the J gene lost 0 bases, with 13 bases spanning the gap. The germline V gene encodes CDR1 DFQATT and CDR2 SNEGSKA (reference sequence). CDR3 loop: CSACLEGMNTEAFF. The CDR3 DNA reads as TGCAGTGCTTGCCTTGAGGGCATGAACACTGAAGCTTTCTTT.

This clonotype appeared many times. The gene calls are TRBV12-3 or TRBV12-4 and TRBJ2-7; 9 bases fit TRBD2. V was pared by 5 bases and J by 9 bases, with 14 bases of the junction left unmatched. The CDR3 contains 15 residues. CDR3 sequence: CASSPPGLAVRVQYF. The CDR3 DNA follows: TGTGCCAGCAGTCCCCCGGGACTAGCAGTTCGGGTGCAGTACTTC.

Points on this clonotype: A much larger clone sits a single nucleotide away, making a read error possible. The chain links TRBV29-1 to TRBJ2-5; D not resolved. V was shortened by 1 base and J by 9 bases, with 9 bases between the two germline ends. CDR3 length: 11 residues. Germline CDR1 is SQVTM and CDR2 is ANQGSEA. CDR3: CSVEVFEAQYF. The CDR3 DNA is TGCAGCGTTGAAGTTTTTGAGGCCCAGTACTTC.

This clonotype was seen ten or more times. The chain has TRBV7-7 and TRBJ1-5; possibly TRBD1 for D (6 bases). Per the germline V gene, CDR1 is SSHAT and CDR2 is FNYEAQ (reference sequence). The CDR3 covers 18 residues. V was trimmed by 0 bases and J by 6 bases, leaving 21 bases between them. CDR3 bases: TGTGCCAGCAGCTTAGCCAAATGGATGGACAGCTTCAGTCAGCCCCAGCATTTT. Translated: CASSLAKWMDSFSQPQHF.

V and J are TRBV7-2 and TRBJ1-1; D may be TRBD1 (5 bases). CDR1 and CDR2 (germline): SGHTA, FQGNSA. The CDR3 consists of 15 residues. The V end was cut by 5 bases, the J end by 2 bases, with 15 bases between. Here the CDR3 reads CASSPWGRVNTEAFF. As DNA, the CDR3 is TGTGCCAGCAGCCCCTGGGGCAGGGTCAACACTGAAGCTTTCTTT.

This clonotype occurred many times. This chain uses TRBV10-3 with TRBJ1-1; 7 bases map to TRBD1. V was clipped by 11 bases and J by 4 bases; unmatched bases: 10. The CDR3 length is 13 residues. Looked up from germline, CDR1 is ENHRY and CDR2 is SYGVKD. CDR3 DNA sequence: TGTGCCTCGCAGACAGGGTCTATCACTGAAGCTTTCTTT. Translated: CASQTGSITEAFF.

This clonotype has a count of ten or more. This chain uses TRBV12-3 or TRBV12-4 with TRBJ1-1; no reliable D call. V was cut by 5 bases and J by 0 bases, with 13 bases left in between. The CDR3 contains 15 residues. CDR3 amino acids: CASSPLRQMNTEAFF. DNA for the CDR3: TGTGCCAGCAGTCCCCTTCGGCAGATGAACACTGAAGCTTTCTTT.

This clonotype was recorded many times. This rearrangement joins TRBV7-9 to TRBJ2-5; D gene ambiguous. With 1 base removed from V and 5 bases from J, the gap between germline ends came to 2 bases. The CDR3 is 11 amino acids. Germline V gives CDR1 SEHNR, CDR2 FQNEAQ (reference sequence). The CDR3 DNA reads TGTGCCAGCAGCTTAGTTGAGACCCAGTACTTC. Protein product: CASSLVETQYF.

There are many counts of this clonotype. The V call is TRBV12-3 or TRBV12-4, the J call TRBJ2-1; no firm D call. The CDR3 covers 14 residues. Trimming pared 2 bases from V and 10 bases from J, leaving 15 bases between. The CDR3 here is CASSLNSPVGEQFF. The CDR3 region has the DNA TGTGCCAGCAGTTTAAATAGTCCGGTCGGGGAGCAGTTCTTC.

This clonotype was seen ten or more times. The chain carries TRBV12-3 or TRBV12-4 and TRBJ1-3; D is undetermined. This CDR3 has 14 residues. V lost 3 bases, J lost 4 bases, and 10 bases lay in between. CDR3 in amino acids: CASSFEGGGNTIYF. CDR3 nucleotide sequence: TGTGCCAGCAGTTTTGAGGGCGGAGGAAACACCATATATTTT.

Many counts were recorded for this clonotype. The chain is built from TRBV30 and TRBJ2-4; tentative D call: TRBD1 (5 bases). Trimming took 3 bases from V and 2 from J, leaving 20 bases between them. The length of the CDR3 is 17 residues. CDR1 is GTSNPN, CDR2 SVGIG, per germline (reference sequence). This CDR3 is CAWSVKPIRESKNIQYF. As DNA, the CDR3 is TGTGCCTGGAGCGTTAAACCAATCAGGGAATCCAAAAACATTCAGTACTTC.

The V call is TRBV6-5, the J call TRBJ2-4, with a tentative D call TRBD1 (6 bases). This CDR3 has 14 residues. Between the trimmed V and J ends, which lost 6 bases and 6 bases, there was a span of 15 bases. The germline CDR1 and CDR2 sequences are MNHEY and SVGAGI. In DNA form, the CDR3 reads TGTGCCAGCAGCCTACGACAGACAGGAAACATTCAGTACTTC. Its protein product is CASSLRQTGNIQYF.

This clonotype occurred many times. The chain joins TRBV28 to TRBJ1-2; D perhaps matches TRBD1 (6 bases). Germline V gene data show CDR1 as MDHEN and CDR2 as SYDVKM. Trimming removed 3 bases at V and 4 bases at J, with 12 bases between. The CDR3 has 14 residues. The DNA for the CDR3 is TGTGCCAGCAGTTTTACAGGGACTGGCTATGGCTACACCTTC. Protein: CASSFTGTGYGYTF.

This clonotype was detected ten times or more. The rearrangement uses TRBV6-5 and TRBJ2-2; D gene ambiguous. The ends were cut back, 2 bases at V and 5 bases at J, with 18 bases in the middle. This CDR3 region has 17 residues. From germline, CDR1 is MNHEY and CDR2 SVGAGI. CDR3 residues: CASSYRPWAVETGELFF. The DNA of the CDR3 is TGTGCCAGCAGTTACCGCCCCTGGGCAGTGGAGACCGGGGAGCTGTTTTTT.

This clonotype was observed many times. The chain has TRBV6-1 and TRBJ2-3; 8 bases fit TRBD1. The germline V gene encodes CDR1 MNHNS and CDR2 SASEGT. This CDR3 has 14 amino acids. V shed 6 bases and J 6 bases; nucleotides not matched to a gene: 8. In nucleotides, the CDR3 is TGTGCCAGCAGCCGTCCAGGGGGCGCGGATACGCAGTATTTT. The encoded protein is CASSRPGGADTQYF.

V is TRBV7-6 and J is TRBJ2-1; D is perhaps TRBD1 (10 bases). V dropped 5 bases and J dropped 3 bases, with 23 bases sitting between them. The CDR3 sequence is 18 residues long. Per germline, CDR1 SGHVS and CDR2 FNYEAQ. The chain's CDR3 is CASSKNSGGQGYYNEQFF. The CDR3 nucleotides read TGTGCCAGCAGCAAAAATAGCGGGGGACAGGGGTACTACAATGAGCAGTTCTTC.

This clonotype has at least ten counts. This chain links TRBV5-1 with TRBJ2-5; D gene ambiguous. The CDR3 covers 13 residues. Germline CDR1 SGHRS, CDR2 YFSETQ. V shed 2 bases and J shed 4 bases, with 9 bases lying between them. CDR3 in DNA: TGCGCCAGCAGCTTCTCACAAGGAGAGACCCAGTACTTC. Translating it yields CASSFSQGETQYF.

The genes are TRBV10-3 and TRBJ2-3; D possibly matches TRBD1 or TRBD2 (5 bases each). Germline V CDR1 and CDR2: ENHRY, SYGVKD. V was clipped by 2 bases and J by 5 bases, with 14 bases between them. The CDR3 loop spans 15 amino acids. The CDR3 bases are TGTGCCATCAGTGAGGGGACCCGGAGGAGAGATACGCAGTATTTT. It is translated as CAISEGTRRRDTQYF.

This clonotype was observed at least ten times. The rearrangement joins TRBV5-1 to TRBJ2-3, with 7 bases matching TRBD2. The CDR3 runs to 15 residues. CDR1 and CDR2 from the germline V gene are SGHRS and YFSETQ. The trim removed 2 bases at V and 3 bases at J, leaving 6 bases unmatched. CDR3 bases: TGCGCCAGCAGCTTCGGCGGGGGAGTGACAGATACGCAGTATTTT. Translating it yields CASSFGGGVTDTQYF.

The rearrangement uses TRBV6-4 and TRBJ2-3; D is unresolved. Trimming cost V 4 bases and J 0 bases, with 11 bases left between them. This CDR3 contains 15 residues. CDR1 and CDR2 (germline): MRHNA, SNTAGT. The CDR3 reads CASSVTYSSTDTQYF. The DNA of the CDR3 is TGTGCCAGCAGTGTAACGTACAGCAGCACAGATACGCAGTATTTT.

The sample holds a few counts of this clonotype. J is TRBJ1-5 and V is TRBV27; D is ambiguous. The length of the CDR3 is 15 residues. The V gene's germline CDR1 is MNHEY and CDR2 SMNVEV (reference sequence). V was cut by 6 bases and J by 6 bases, with 18 bases left in between. CDR3 in amino acids: CASSLTSIEGQPQHF. The CDR3 DNA follows: TGTGCCAGCAGCCTAACCTCAATTGAGGGTCAGCCCCAGCATTTT.

This clonotype was found once. A much larger clone lies a single base off, so this may be a read error. The CDR3 DNA is TGTGTCAGCAGCCAAATGGGGCAGGGGATTGGCTACACCTTC. It encodes CVSSQMGQGIGYTF. J is TRBJ1-2 and V is TRBV3-1, with TRBD1 as a possible D gene (6 bases). This CDR3 has 14 amino acids. Germline V CDR1 and CDR2: LGHDT, YNNKEL (reference sequence).

This clonotype was seen repeatedly, ten times or more. The chain joins TRBV29-1 to TRBJ2-2; TRBD2 aligns across 9 bases. V dropped 6 bases and J dropped 1; count of bases not matched to a gene: 9. Germline assignment: CDR1 SQVTM and CDR2 ANQGSEA. The CDR3 is 16 amino acids. The CDR3 region has the DNA TGCAGCGTCCCGGCGGGGGGGTCTGTGAACACCGGGGAGCTGTTTTTT. It is translated as CSVPAGGSVNTGELFF.

This clonotype was seen repeatedly, ten times or more. The J gene is TRBJ1-4, the V gene TRBV5-5; no reliable D call. The CDR3 covers 14 residues. CDR1 and CDR2 from the germline V gene are SGHKS and YYEKEE (reference sequence). Deletions cut 2 bases from V and 8 bases from J, with 13 bases between. Here the CDR3 DNA reads TGTGCCAGCAGCTTACCCTCCATGGGCGAAAAACTGTTTTTT. It specifies CASSLPSMGEKLFF.

This clonotype was seen repeatedly, ten times or more. The chain is built from TRBV5-1 and TRBJ2-3; 11 bases are shared with TRBD2. V shed 2 bases and J 7 bases; nucleotides not matched to a gene: 9. CDR1 and CDR2 (germline): SGHRS, YFSETQ. The CDR3 is made up of 16 amino acids. As DNA, the CDR3 is TGCGCCAGCAGCTTTTCGCCTAGCGGGGGGCAAAATACGCAGTATTTT. It specifies CASSFSPSGGQNTQYF.

This clonotype was observed at least ten times. J is TRBJ1-6 and V is TRBV11-2; TRBD1 might be the D (6 bases). This CDR3 has 13 residues. CDR1 is SGHAT and CDR2 is FQNNGV in the germline V gene. The V end was cut by 3 bases, the J end by 8 bases, with 8 bases between. The CDR3 protein is CASSLTGDSPLHF. The CDR3 bases are TGTGCCAGCAGCTTGACAGGAGATTCACCCCTCCACTTT.

This clonotype was recorded many times. The chain uses TRBV14 and TRBJ1-5; no clear D gene. The V gene lost 3 bases and the J gene lost 7 bases, with 13 bases spanning the gap. From germline, CDR1 is SGHDN and CDR2 FVKESK. There are 14 residues in the CDR3. This chain's CDR3 is CASSQLPERQPQHF. The CDR3 DNA reads as TGTGCCAGCAGCCAGCTACCCGAAAGGCAGCCCCAGCATTTT.

This clonotype was detected many times. This sequence joins TRBV12-3 or TRBV12-4 and TRBJ2-1; 8 nucleotides align to TRBD2. The CDR3 sequence is 16 residues long. V lost 5 bases to trimming and J lost 5 bases; unmatched junction nucleotides: 11. DNA of the CDR3: TGTGCCAGCAGTCCTCGCCTCAGCGGGAGACACAATGAGCAGTTCTTC. The encoded protein is CASSPRLSGRHNEQFF.

The CDR3 DNA reads TGTGCCAGCAGCCGGCCCCGTACCCCCTACGAGCAGTACTTC. This codes for CASSRPRTPYEQYF. The chain joins TRBV13 to TRBJ2-7; no reliable D call. Trimming removed 5 bases at V and 2 bases at J, with 13 bases between. The V gene's germline CDR1 is PRHDT and CDR2 FYEKMQ (reference sequence). The CDR3 extends over 14 amino acids.

This clonotype turned up a few times. The chain carries TRBV12-3 or TRBV12-4 and TRBJ2-5; 8 bases line up with TRBD1. CDR3 length: 14 residues. With 7 bases clipped from V and 8 bases from J, the junction kept 12 bases outside the gene matches. The CDR3 spells CASIPGQGSRTQYF. Here the CDR3 DNA reads TGTGCCAGCATCCCTGGACAGGGAAGTAGAACCCAGTACTTC.

The chain has TRBV12-3 or TRBV12-4 and TRBJ1-6; D not certain. CDR3 length: 19 amino acids. CDR3 bases: TGTACCTGCAGTTTACTCGCACGTGGTCTATCAAATTATAATTCACCCCTCCACTTT. Amino acid sequence: CTCSLLARGLSNYNSPLHF.